The clone carrying this T cell receptor (beta chain) appeared once. As yet, its antigen is unknown. The CDR3 has 15 residues. The junction had 4 bases not matched to a gene; V was cut back by 1 base and J by 9 bases. In germline, CDR1 is LNHNV, CDR2 YYDKDF (reference sequence). This entry is derived from a study of T cell responses to AZD1222 COVID-19 vaccine. Only in-frame clones appear in the TCRdb table, and some are missing; sequencing was by immunoSEQ multiplex PCR. The repertoire holds tens of thousands of clones, with 70% to 90% as singletons. Notes on the study in general: Clonal diversity was possibly underestimated, and the donors were mostly white British, with more females. Only 5 or 6 people who got AZD1222 tested seropositive at baseline. As reported, nearly half of all spike-specific TCRs target variant regions that are unmutated.

The TCR originated in an adult who received the AZD1222 COVID-19 vaccine. The V call is TRBV15, the J call TRBJ1-6; 9 bases map to TRBD1. Sequencing was performed on peripheral blood, taken 28 days after the second AZD1222 dose. This CDR3 is CATSRAGTGTSPLHF. The CDR3 region has the DNA TGTGCCACCAGCAGAGCAGGGACAGGGACTTCACCCCTCCACTTT. The full variable domain, its missing parts supplied by reference TRBV15 and TRBJ1-6, is DAMVIQNPRYQVTQFGKPVTLSCSQTLNHNVMYWYQQKSSQAPKLLFHYYDKDFNNEADTPDNFQSRRPNTSFCFLDIRSPGLGDTAMYLCATSRAGTGTSPLHFGNGTRLTVT.